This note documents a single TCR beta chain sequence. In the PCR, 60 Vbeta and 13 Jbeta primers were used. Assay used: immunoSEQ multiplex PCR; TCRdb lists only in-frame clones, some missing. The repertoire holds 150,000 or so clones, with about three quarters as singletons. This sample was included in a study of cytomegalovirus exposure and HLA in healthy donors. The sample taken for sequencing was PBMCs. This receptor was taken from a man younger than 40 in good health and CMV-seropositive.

The CDR3 DNA is TGTGCCAGCAGCTTAGGGCCTTACTACGAGCAGTACTTC. It translates to CASSLGPYYEQYF. This chain links TRBV7-9 with TRBJ2-7; no firm D call. CDR1 SEHNR and CDR2 FQNEAQ come from the germline V gene (reference sequence). This CDR3 comprises 13 residues. Trimming removed 1 base from V and 3 bases from J, with 7 bases in between.